Reported below is one T cell receptor beta chain. The antigen is undetermined. The isolated RNA, all of it, was reverse transcribed, so expressed TCRB transcripts were what got sequenced. Libraries were prepared by immunoSEQ multiplex PCR; TCRdb keeps only in-frame clonotypes and omits some of them. The table lists roughly 370,000 clones, approximately 15% of them singletons. Germline CDR1 reads PRHDT; CDR2 reads FYEKMQ (reference sequence). This CDR3 is built from 13 residues. Trimming took 4 bases from V and 6 from J; bases not matched to a gene: 4. These data are taken from a study of beta chain features in type 1 diabetes. Study-wide results and limits: Possibly, sequencing cDNA over-represented cells that had high TCR expression levels.

Via the markers CD45RO/CCR7/CD25/CD127/CD95/CD27, stem cell-like memory, regulatory, central memory and naive CD4+ cells were sorted. Sorting produced populations that all topped 98% purity. This clonotype was obtained from a man in his thirties or forties in good health. Source material: naive CD4+ T cells from blood. This chain links TRBV13 with TRBJ1-1; TRBD1 aligns across 8 bases. CDR3 DNA sequence: TGTGCCAGCAGCTCAGAGGACAGGGCTGAAGCTTTCTTT. Residues: CASSSEDRAEAFF.